This T cell receptor (beta chain) is drawn from a study of control samples from healthy donors and cancer patients. Here immunoSEQ multiplex PCR was the method, and the copy in TCRdb shows in-frame clones only, minus some. The data hold more than 65,000 clones, with 84% observed a single time. The CDR3 sequence is 16 residues long. Germline loops: CDR1 PRHDT, CDR2 FYEKMQ (reference sequence). Trimming shortened V by 2 bases and J by 10 bases, and 18 bases separated the two germline ends. The rearrangement links TRBV13 to TRBJ1-6; no clear D gene. This TCR was sampled from a man between 45 and 60 years old in good health. Input material: blood. CDR3 sequence (DNA): TGTGCCAGCAGCTTACCTCAGGCAGAGGGTGACTCACCCCTCCACTTT. The encoded protein is CASSLPQAEGDSPLHF.